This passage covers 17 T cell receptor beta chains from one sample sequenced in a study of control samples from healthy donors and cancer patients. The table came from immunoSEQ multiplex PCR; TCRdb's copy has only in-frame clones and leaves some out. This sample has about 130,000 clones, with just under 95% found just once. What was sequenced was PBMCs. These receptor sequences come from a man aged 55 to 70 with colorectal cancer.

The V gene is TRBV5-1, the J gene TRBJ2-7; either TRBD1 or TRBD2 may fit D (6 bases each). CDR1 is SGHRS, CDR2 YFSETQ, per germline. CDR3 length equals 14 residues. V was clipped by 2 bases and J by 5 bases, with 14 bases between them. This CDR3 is CASSLQEGVHEQYF. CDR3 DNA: TGCGCCAGCAGCTTACAGGAGGGGGTCCACGAGCAGTACTTC.

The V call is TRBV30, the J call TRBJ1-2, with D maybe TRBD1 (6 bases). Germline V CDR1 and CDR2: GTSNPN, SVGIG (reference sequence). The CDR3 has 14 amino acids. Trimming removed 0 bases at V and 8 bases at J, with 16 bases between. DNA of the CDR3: TGTGCCTGGAGTGTAACAGGGACACTTGAGGGCTACACCTTC. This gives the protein CAWSVTGTLEGYTF. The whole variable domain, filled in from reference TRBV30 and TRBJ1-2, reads SQTIHQWPATLVQPVGSPLSLECTVEGTSNPNLYWYRQAAGRGLQLLFYSVGIGQISSEVPQNLSASRPQDRQFILSSKKLLLSDSGFYLCAWSVTGTLEGYTFGSGTRLTVV.

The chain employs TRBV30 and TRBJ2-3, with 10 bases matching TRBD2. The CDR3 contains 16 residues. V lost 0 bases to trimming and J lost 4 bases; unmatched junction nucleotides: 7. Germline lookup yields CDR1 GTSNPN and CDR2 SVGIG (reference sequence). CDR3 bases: TGTGCCTGGAGTGTACAGCGGGGGGGAGCCGCAGATACGCAGTATTTT. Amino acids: CAWSVQRGGAADTQYF.

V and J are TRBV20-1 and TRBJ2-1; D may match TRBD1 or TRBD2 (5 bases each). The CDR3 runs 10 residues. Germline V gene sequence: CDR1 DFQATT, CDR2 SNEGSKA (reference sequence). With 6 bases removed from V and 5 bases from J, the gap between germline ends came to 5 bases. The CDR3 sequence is CSAGDNEQFF. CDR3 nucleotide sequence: TGCAGTGCGGGGGACAATGAGCAGTTCTTC.

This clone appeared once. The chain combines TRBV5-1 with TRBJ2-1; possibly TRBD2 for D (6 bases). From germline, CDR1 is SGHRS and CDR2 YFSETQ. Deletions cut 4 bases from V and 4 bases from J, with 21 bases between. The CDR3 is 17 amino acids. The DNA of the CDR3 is TGCGCCAGCAGCCGACCCCTCGGGGGAAAAGGGTACAATGAGCAGTTCTTC. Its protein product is CASSRPLGGKGYNEQFF.

The CDR3 bases are TGTGCCAGCAGTCTACAGGGACAGGGCTCCTACGAGCAGTACTTC. Translated, it gives CASSLQGQGSYEQYF. The chain couples TRBV27 to TRBJ2-7, with 9 positions matching TRBD1. The J segment lost 0 bases and the V segment lost 5 bases, leaving 5 bases of the junction unmatched. Germline lookup yields CDR1 MNHEY and CDR2 SMNVEV (reference sequence). CDR3 length: 15 residues.

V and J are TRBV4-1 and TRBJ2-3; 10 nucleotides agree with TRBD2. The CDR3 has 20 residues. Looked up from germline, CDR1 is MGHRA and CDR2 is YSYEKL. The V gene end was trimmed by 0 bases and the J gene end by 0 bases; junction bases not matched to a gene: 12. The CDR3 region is CASSQDRGLAGASSTDTQYF. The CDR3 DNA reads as TGCGCCAGCAGCCAAGATCGAGGGCTAGCGGGGGCTTCTAGCACAGATACGCAGTATTTT.

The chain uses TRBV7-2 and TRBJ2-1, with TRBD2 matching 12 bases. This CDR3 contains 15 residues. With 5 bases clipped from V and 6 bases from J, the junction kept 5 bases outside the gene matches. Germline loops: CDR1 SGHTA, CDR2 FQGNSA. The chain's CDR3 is CASSTLAGGGNEQFF. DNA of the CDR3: TGTGCCAGCAGCACACTAGCGGGGGGTGGCAATGAGCAGTTCTTC.

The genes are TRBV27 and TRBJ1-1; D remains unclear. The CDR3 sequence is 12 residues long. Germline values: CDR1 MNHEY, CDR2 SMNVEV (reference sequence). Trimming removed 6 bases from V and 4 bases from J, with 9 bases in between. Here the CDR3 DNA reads TGTGCCAGCAGCTCTATGAGCACTGAAGCTTTCTTT. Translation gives CASSSMSTEAFF.

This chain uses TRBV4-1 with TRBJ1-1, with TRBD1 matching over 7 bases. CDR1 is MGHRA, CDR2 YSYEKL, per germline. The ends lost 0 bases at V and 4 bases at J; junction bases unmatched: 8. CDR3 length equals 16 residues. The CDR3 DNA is TGCGCCAGCAGCCAAGATTACAGGGGCTTGGGCACTGAAGCTTTCTTT. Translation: CASSQDYRGLGTEAFF.

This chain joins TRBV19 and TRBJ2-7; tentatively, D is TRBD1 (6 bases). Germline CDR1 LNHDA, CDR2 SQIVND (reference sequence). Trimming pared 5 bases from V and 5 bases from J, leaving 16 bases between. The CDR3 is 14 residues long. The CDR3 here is CASSRRDTAHEQYF. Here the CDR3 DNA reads TGTGCCAGTAGTCGCCGGGACACAGCTCACGAGCAGTACTTC.

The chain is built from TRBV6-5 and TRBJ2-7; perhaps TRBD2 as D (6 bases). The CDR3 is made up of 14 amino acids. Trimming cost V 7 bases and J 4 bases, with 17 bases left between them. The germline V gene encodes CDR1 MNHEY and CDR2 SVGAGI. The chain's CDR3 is CASTAEPGRYEQYF. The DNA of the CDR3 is TGTGCCAGCACCGCAGAGCCAGGGAGGTACGAGCAGTACTTC.

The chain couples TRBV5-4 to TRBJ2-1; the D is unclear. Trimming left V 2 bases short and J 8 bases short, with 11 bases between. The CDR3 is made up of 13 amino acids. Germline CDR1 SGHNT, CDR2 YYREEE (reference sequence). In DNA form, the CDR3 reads TGTGCCAGCAGCTTCAGAGGCTCCGATGAGCAGTTCTTC. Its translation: CASSFRGSDEQFF. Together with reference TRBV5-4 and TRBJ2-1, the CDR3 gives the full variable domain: ETGVTQSPTHLIKTRGQQVTLRCSSQSGHNTVSWYQQALGQGPQFIFQYYREEENGRGNFPPRFSGLQFPNYSSELNVNALELDDSALYLCASSFRGSDEQFFGPGTRLTVL.

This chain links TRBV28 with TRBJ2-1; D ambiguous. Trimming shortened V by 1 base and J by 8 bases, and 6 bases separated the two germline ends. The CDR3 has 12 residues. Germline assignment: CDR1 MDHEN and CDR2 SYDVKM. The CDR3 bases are TGTGCCAGCAGTTTATCTTATGATGAGCAGTTCTTC. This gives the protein CASSLSYDEQFF.

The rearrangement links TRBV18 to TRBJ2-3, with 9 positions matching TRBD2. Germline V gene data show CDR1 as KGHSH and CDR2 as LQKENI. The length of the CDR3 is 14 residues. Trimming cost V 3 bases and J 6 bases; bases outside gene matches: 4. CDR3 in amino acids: CASSPSLAGDTQYF. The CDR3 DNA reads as TGTGCCAGCTCACCTTCGCTAGCGGGGGATACGCAGTATTTT.

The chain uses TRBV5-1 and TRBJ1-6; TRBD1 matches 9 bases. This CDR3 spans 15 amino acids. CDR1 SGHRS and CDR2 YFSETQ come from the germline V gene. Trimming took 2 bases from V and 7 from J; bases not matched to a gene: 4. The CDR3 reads CASSFPGTGNSPLHF. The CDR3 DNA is TGCGCCAGCAGCTTCCCCGGGACAGGGAATTCACCCCTCCACTTT. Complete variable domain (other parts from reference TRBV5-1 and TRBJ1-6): KAGVTQTPRYLIKTRGQQVTLSCSPISGHRSVSWYQQTPGQGLQFLFEYFSETQRNKGNFPGRFSGRQFSNSRSEMNVSTLELGDSALYLCASSFPGTGNSPLHFGNGTRLTVT.

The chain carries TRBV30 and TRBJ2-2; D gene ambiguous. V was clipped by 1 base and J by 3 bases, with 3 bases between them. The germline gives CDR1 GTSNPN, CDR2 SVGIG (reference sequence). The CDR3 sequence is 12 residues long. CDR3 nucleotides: TGTGCCTGGAGTGATCACACCGGGGAGCTGTTTTTT. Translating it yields CAWSDHTGELFF.